These 10 T cell receptor beta chains were all obtained from the same sample, sequenced in a study of blood T cell repertoires in COVID-19. Measured with immunoSEQ multiplex PCR; TCRdb has only the in-frame clones, and not every one. The data show about 150,000 clones, 80% to 90% seen once. The sequencing input was peripheral blood. These receptors all stem from a woman aged 60-75 years with COVID-19, enrolled during active disease.

J is TRBJ1-5 and V is TRBV6-1; weak D call: TRBD1 (5 bases). CDR1 and CDR2 (germline): MNHNS, SASEGT. V was trimmed by 8 bases and J by 3 bases, leaving 17 bases between them. This CDR3 is built from 15 residues. The CDR3 region is CASSEQGRTNQPQHF. The CDR3, as DNA: TGTGCCAGCTCTGAGCAGGGTAGGACCAATCAGCCCCAGCATTTT.

The chain recombines TRBV21-1 with TRBJ2-7; the D segment call TRBD2 is taken from the table without a DNA check. TRBV21-1 is a pseudogene locus. This CDR3 contains 20 residues. The CDR3 loop is CASSKTHRGRVSISSYEQYV. DNA for the CDR3: TGTGCCAGCAGCAAAACCCACAGAGGGAGGGTTTCGATTAGCTCCTACGAGCAGTACGTC.

The chain links TRBV7-9 to TRBJ2-1, with 7 bases identical to TRBD2. V trimming: 1 base; J trimming: 8 bases; junction bases outside the gene matches: 5. Germline V gene lookup returns CDR1 SEHNR and CDR2 FQNEAQ (reference sequence). This CDR3 spans 14 amino acids. In DNA, the CDR3 is TGTGCCAGCAGCTTAGGATCGGGAGGACATGAGCAGTTCTTC. It translates to CASSLGSGGHEQFF.

With regard to this clone: Sequence at one end of the junction differs from germline and may be a read error. The J gene is TRBJ1-4, the V gene TRBV4-1; D remains unclear. Germline loops: CDR1 MGHRA, CDR2 YSYEKL. The CDR3 has 12 amino acids. CDR3: CASSQAGGKLFF. CDR3 sequence (DNA): TGCGCCAGCAGTCAAGCGGGCGGGAAACTGTTTTTT.

In this sample, this clone turned up once. The J gene is TRBJ1-4, the V gene TRBV3-1 (or the pseudogene TRBV3-2); TRBD1 agrees at 9 bases. V was pared by 3 bases and J by 10 bases, with 12 bases of the junction left unmatched. The V gene's germline CDR1 is LGHDT and CDR2 YNNKEL (reference sequence). The CDR3 consists of 16 residues. The CDR3 DNA sequence: TGTGCCAGCAGCCATACGGGACAGGGAAGTTTGGGAAAACTGTTTTTT. Amino acid sequence: CASSHTGQGSLGKLFF.

The chain uses TRBV6-6 and TRBJ1-6; no definite D call. CDR1 and CDR2 (germline): MNHNY, SVGAGI (reference sequence). V lost 5 bases and J lost 0, with 14 bases in between. This CDR3 is 17 amino acids long. The CDR3 here is CASSLSPRSSYNSPLHF. The CDR3 nucleotides read TGTGCCAGCAGTCTTTCCCCCAGAAGCTCCTATAATTCACCCCTCCACTTT.

In this sample, this clone turned up once. The chain uses TRBV29-1 and TRBJ2-1, with 7 positions matching TRBD1. Germline V lookup: CDR1 SQVTM, CDR2 ANQGSEA. V trimming: 7 bases; J trimming: 2 bases; junction bases outside the gene matches: 8. The CDR3 is made up of 14 amino acids. Written as DNA, the CDR3 is TGCAGCGGGAAGGGACAGCCGACCTACAATGAGCAGTTCTTC. This gives the protein CSGKGQPTYNEQFF.

This clone was observed once. The chain recombines TRBV27 with TRBJ1-2, with 9 bases lining up with TRBD1. The CDR3 is made up of 15 amino acids. Unmatched junction bases numbered 9, after V lost 6 bases and J lost 4 bases. CDR1 and CDR2 (germline): MNHEY, SMNVEV (reference sequence). The CDR3 DNA follows: TGTGCCAGCAGCCCCACAGGGGGCAGAGGCTATGGCTACACCTTC. Translating it yields CASSPTGGRGYGYTF.

This clone was detected ten times or more. The rearrangement uses TRBV6-6 and TRBJ2-1; 8 bases fit TRBD2. The CDR3 has 16 amino acids. Unmatched junction bases numbered 8, after V lost 7 bases and J lost 0 bases. Germline-derived CDR1 and CDR2 are MNHNY and SVGAGI (reference sequence). The CDR3: CASNPGGAGSYNEQFF. In nucleotides, the CDR3 is TGTGCCAGCAATCCGGGGGGGGCGGGCTCCTACAATGAGCAGTTCTTC.

This clone was observed a handful of times. V is TRBV6-4 and J is TRBJ1-6, with 7 nucleotides matching TRBD1. V gave up 6 bases and J gave up 7 bases; unmatched junction bases: 9. This CDR3 comprises 15 residues. Germline V gives CDR1 MRHNA, CDR2 SNTAGT. CDR3 nucleotides: TGTGCCAGCAGCGTCCGGGACAGTGGCAATTCACCCCTCCACTTT. Translating gives CASSVRDSGNSPLHF.